This T cell receptor beta chain was identified in a study of blood T cell repertoires in COVID-19. Study as a whole: Sites in the United States, Italy and Spain provided acute and convalescent COVID-19 samples. T cells, B-cell-depleted T cells, or PBMCs provided the cDNA or gDNA that served as material.

In the original processing: It was from reference gene primer amplification that nucleated cell counts were estimated. Data came from immunoSEQ multiplex PCR; TCRdb stores just in-frame clones and leaves some out. V and J calls plus clone size are reproduced from that table; the DNA served to infer D and trimming. The sample lists 250,000 to 350,000 clones, 84% seen once, with roughly 1.5% in the top ten. Trimming removed 3 bases from V and 5 bases from J; junction bases left unmatched: 7. Germline-derived CDR1 and CDR2 are SGHRS and YFSETQ. The length of the CDR3 is 14 residues. This clone has ten or more counts.

V gene TRBV5-1 combines with J gene TRBJ1-1, with 7 bases aligning to TRBD1. The source of this sequence is a human donor with COVID-19, enrolled during active disease. The donor label of this sample is uncertain. The sequencing sample was made of peripheral blood. The CDR3, as DNA: TGCGCCAGCAGCTCCACAGGGGTCTGGACTGAAGCTTTCTTT. This translates into CASSSTGVWTEAFF.